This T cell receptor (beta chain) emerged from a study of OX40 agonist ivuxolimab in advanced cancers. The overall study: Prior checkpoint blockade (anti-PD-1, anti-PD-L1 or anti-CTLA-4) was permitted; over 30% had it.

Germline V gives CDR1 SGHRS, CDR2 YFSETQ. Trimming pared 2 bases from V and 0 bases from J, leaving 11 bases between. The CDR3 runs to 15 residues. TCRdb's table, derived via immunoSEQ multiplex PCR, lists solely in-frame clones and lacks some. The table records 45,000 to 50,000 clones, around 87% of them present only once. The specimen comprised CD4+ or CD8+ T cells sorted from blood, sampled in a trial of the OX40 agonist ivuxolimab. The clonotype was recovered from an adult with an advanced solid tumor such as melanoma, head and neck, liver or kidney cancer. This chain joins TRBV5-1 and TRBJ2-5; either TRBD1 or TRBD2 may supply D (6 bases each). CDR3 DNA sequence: TGCGCCAGCAGCTTCCAGGGGAGGTACCAAGAGACCCAGTACTTC. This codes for CASSFQGRYQETQYF.